This T cell receptor beta chain was sequenced during a study of blood T cell repertoires in COVID-19. Whole-study context: Samples representing acute and convalescent COVID-19 were sourced from the United States, Italy and Spain.

Individuals drawn from approximately 26 US areas were about 18 to 95 years old. Donors in Cohort 3 who had recovered were those with two negative PCRs, healthcare professional clearance, or resolution of their symptoms. Per the original data handling: Amplification of reference gene primers was used by the study to estimate nucleated cell counts. Produced via immunoSEQ multiplex PCR; TCRdb's table is partial and in-frame only. That table is the source of V, J and clone size, and D and trimming were worked out from the DNA. The data contain around 300,000 clones, 75% to 90% of them singletons. The V end lost 4 bases, the J end lost 4 bases, and 17 bases lay between the germline ends. Germline V lookup: CDR1 SGHRS, CDR2 YFSETQ. This CDR3 contains 15 residues.

The specimen was PBMCs or T cells enriched from blood (not recorded which). This chain joins TRBV5-1 and TRBJ2-5, with D perhaps TRBD1 (5 bases). This TCR was recovered from a woman in her forties or fifties who had recovered from COVID-19. CDR3 bases: TGCGCCAGCAGCAAAGCAAGGGGATCAAGAGAGACCCAGTACTTC. Its protein is CASSKARGSRETQYF. Supplemented by reference TRBV5-1 and TRBJ2-5, the full variable domain reads KAGVTQTPRYLIKTRGQQVTLSCSPISGHRSVSWYQQTPGQGLQFLFEYFSETQRNKGNFPGRFSGRQFSNSRSEMNVSTLELGDSALYLCASSKARGSRETQYFGPGTRLLVL.